This record covers a single TCR beta chain. Its antigen is unknown. The record has no base qualities; no much larger clone is one base away. This entry belongs to a study of T cell responses to AZD1222 COVID-19 vaccine (dated by TCRdb to the early 2020s). Looking at the study overall: TCR sequencing covered over 230 trial participants: 207 given two doses of AZD1222 and around 26 given two doses of MenACWY control vaccine. Trial participants were enrolled into age subgroups of 18-55, 56-69 and 70-plus years, which contained 148, 28 and 57 TCR-sequenced participants, respectively.

CDR1 and CDR2 (SGHTS, YDEGEE) derive from the germline V gene. V is reduced by 1 base and J by 4 bases, leaving a spacing of 3 bases between them. The CDR3 holds 12 amino acids from the cysteine to the phenylalanine. The only DNA kept is the CDR3, 36 bases in frame from the first base. The CDR3 regions of human TCRbeta chains were analyzed by immunosequencing. Under the source paper's analysis protocol: TCRs in the repertoires were compared against a reference library of SARS-CoV-2-specific TCRs that had been generated with the MIRA antigen-specificity platform. Breadth was defined as the fraction of unique TCRs that were SARS-CoV-2-associated, and depth was defined as the fraction of total T cells that were SARS-CoV-2-associated. Using the MIRA data, each spike-specific TCR was mapped to the spike region that the TCR reacts to and placed in a CD4 or CD8 class. Log10-transformed breadth and depth values were compared by one-way ANOVA with Sidak's multiple comparisons tests. What TCRdb holds here is the immuneACCESS table cut down to in-frame rearrangements. Part of the clones is not present; checked against another copy, under half of the missing clones reflect an unresolved V gene, and the others are unexplained. That table is the source of V, J and clone size, and D and trimming were worked out from the DNA. The sample profile shows some 180,000 clones; around 90% of them were found once. Around 1.9% of the sample is taken by the ten largest.

Overall study outcomes, separate from this receptor: Participants were mostly white British, with more females than males. The authors suggested clonal diversity may have been underestimated. Because no day 14 peak-response samples were available, repertoires were characterized only after the peak T cell response. After two AZD1222 doses, both the breadth and the depth of spike-specific TCRs were significantly higher than at day 0 and than in MenACWY recipients. Conclusions about previously exposed vaccinees are limited because only five to seven AZD1222 recipients were SARS-CoV-2 seropositive at baseline. In the small 56-69-year group, the increase in depth fell short of significance, most likely because of low power. The whole spike protein was spanned by vaccine-associated CD4 TCRs, and dominant responses were seen in regions 160-218 and 743-854. Reportedly, close to half of the unique spike-specific TCRs recognized epitopes lying outside the regions that are mutated in the B.1.351 and B.1.1.7 variants.

Interpreted using the paper, the time point label stands for: about 28 days (+/-7) after the second vaccine dose. AZD1222 recipients with second doses at about 4 weeks or about 12 weeks were pooled, because spike-specific TCR depth and breadth did not differ between schedules. Vaccinee samples came from UK trials COV001 and COV002, including a single-blind randomized controlled phase 2/3 trial of AZD1222 (ChAdOx1 nCoV-19) in healthy adults. For TCRbeta chain sequencing, PBMC samples from trial participants were taken at day 0 and at day 28 after the second dose. This sample comprised peripheral blood, obtained 28 days after the second AZD1222 dose. The chain uses TRBV5-8 and TRBJ1-3; there is no confident call for the D gene. This clonotype was sampled from an adult who received the AZD1222 COVID-19 vaccine. The CDR3 reads as follows: CASSLYGNTIYF. The nucleotide sequence is given as TGTGCCAGCAGCTTGTACGGAAACACCATATATTTT.